Listed below are T cell receptor beta chains from one sample, sequenced in a study of cytomegalovirus exposure and HLA in healthy donors. The repertoire was sequenced with immunoSEQ multiplex PCR; TCRdb's copy has only in-frame clones and lacks some. The repertoire holds approximately 240,000 clones, with 75% to 90% as singletons. Specimen: PBMCs. Every receptor here comes from a young woman in good health and CMV-seronegative. Both conserved end residues are part of each CDR3. The order of the fields is V gene, J gene, D gene, CDR3 length, clone size, CDR3 protein, CDR3 DNA. The D gene is left open where the match is weak. Rows may omit the clone size; those that give it use once, few, many or a size class.

>TRBV19|TRBJ2-2|TRBD2|18|few
CASSFPGESGRLTGELFF
TGTGCCAGTAGTTTCCCTGGGGAAAGCGGGAGGCTTACCGGGGAGCTGTTTTTT
>TRBV5-3|TRBJ2-7|-|15|-
CARSLSGLVLYEQYF
TGTGCCAGAAGCTTGTCGGGGTTAGTACTCTACGAGCAGTACTTC
>TRBV7-2|TRBJ1-2|TRBD1|15|once
CASSLGRQGFDGYTF
TGTGCCAGCAGCTTAGGGAGACAGGGGTTTGATGGCTACACCTTC
>TRBV11-2|TRBJ2-2|TRBD2|15|-
CASSSLAGTNGELFF
TGTGCCAGCAGCTCTCTAGCGGGAACCAACGGGGAGCTGTTTTTT
>TRBV21-1|TRBJ2-7|-|19|-
CASSKSPRTGGTGDYEQYF
TGTGCCAGCAGCAAATCTCCGCGGACAGGGGGCACAGGAGACTACGAGCAGTACTTC
>TRBV19|TRBJ1-1|TRBD1|15|-
CASSMGGTGGSEAFF
TGTGCCAGTAGTATGGGGGGGACAGGGGGGTCTGAAGCTTTCTTT
>TRBV11-3|TRBJ1-3|-|16|-
CASSEQPPLSGNTIYF
TGTGCCAGCAGTGAACAGCCTCCTCTCTCTGGAAACACCATATATTTT
>TRBV7-3|TRBJ2-6|-|15|once
CASSPGVSGANVLTF
TGTGCCAGCAGCCCAGGGGTCTCTGGGGCCAACGTCCTGACTTTC
>TRBV7-9|TRBJ2-3|-|16|-
CASSFFVYLGTDTQYF
TGTGCCAGCAGCTTTTTTGTGTATCTAGGCACAGATACGCAGTATTTT
>TRBV5-1|TRBJ1-2|-|13|once
CASSFGGNYGYTF
TGCGCCAGCAGCTTCGGAGGTAACTATGGCTACACCTTC
>TRBV4-1|TRBJ2-5|TRBD2|19|-
CASSQSGLAEDVTQETQYF
TGCGCCAGCAGCCAATCGGGACTAGCGGAGGATGTTACGCAAGAGACCCAGTACTTC
>TRBV27|TRBJ2-1|TRBD2|18|-
CASSVQGGSGRGYNEQFF
TGTGCCAGCAGTGTTCAGGGTGGAAGCGGGCGGGGGTACAATGAGCAGTTCTTC
>TRBV6-6|TRBJ1-1|TRBD1|13|-
CASRQGRGAEAFF
TGTGCCAGCAGACAGGGGCGAGGCGCTGAAGCTTTCTTT
>TRBV18|TRBJ2-7|-|14|-
CASSLTGRLREQYF
TGTGCCAGCTCATTGACAGGTCGATTACGCGAGCAGTACTTC
>TRBV7-9|TRBJ1-2|TRBD1|17|-
CASSLEGQGAAAYGYTF
TGTGCCAGCAGCTTAGAGGGGCAGGGGGCCGCCGCGTATGGCTACACCTTC